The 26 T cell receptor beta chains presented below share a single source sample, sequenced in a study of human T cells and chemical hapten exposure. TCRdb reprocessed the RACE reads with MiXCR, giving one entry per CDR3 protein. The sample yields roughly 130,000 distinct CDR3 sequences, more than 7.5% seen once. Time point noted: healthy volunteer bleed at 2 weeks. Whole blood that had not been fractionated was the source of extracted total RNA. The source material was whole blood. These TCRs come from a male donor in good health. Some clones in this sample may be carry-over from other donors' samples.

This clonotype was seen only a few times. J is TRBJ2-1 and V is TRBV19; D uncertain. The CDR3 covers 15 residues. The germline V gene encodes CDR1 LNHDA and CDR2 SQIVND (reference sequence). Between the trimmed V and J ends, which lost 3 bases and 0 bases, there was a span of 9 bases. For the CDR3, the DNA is TGTGCCAGTAGTATGACGGGTAGCTCCTACAATGAGCAGTTCTTC. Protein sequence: CASSMTGSSYNEQFF. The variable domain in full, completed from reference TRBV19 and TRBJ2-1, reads DGGITQSPKYLFRKEGQNVTLSCEQNLNHDAMYWYRQDPGQGLRLIYYSQIVNDFQKGDIAEGYSVSREKKESFPLTVTSAQKNPTAFYLCASSMTGSSYNEQFFGPGTRLTVL.

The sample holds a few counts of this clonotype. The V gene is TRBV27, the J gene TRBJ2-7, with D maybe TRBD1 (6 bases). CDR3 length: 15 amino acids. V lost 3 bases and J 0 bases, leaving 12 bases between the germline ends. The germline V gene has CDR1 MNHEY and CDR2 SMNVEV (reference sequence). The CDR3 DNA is TGTGCCAGCAGTTTTACAGGGCTGAGCTCCTACGAGCAGTACTTC. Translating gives CASSFTGLSSYEQYF.

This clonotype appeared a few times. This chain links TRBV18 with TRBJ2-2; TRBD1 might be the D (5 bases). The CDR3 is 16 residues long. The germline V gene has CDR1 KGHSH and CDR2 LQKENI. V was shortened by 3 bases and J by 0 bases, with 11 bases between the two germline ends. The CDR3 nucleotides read TGTGCCAGCTCACCGCAGTACAGGTCGAACACCGGGGAGCTGTTTTTT. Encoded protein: CASSPQYRSNTGELFF.

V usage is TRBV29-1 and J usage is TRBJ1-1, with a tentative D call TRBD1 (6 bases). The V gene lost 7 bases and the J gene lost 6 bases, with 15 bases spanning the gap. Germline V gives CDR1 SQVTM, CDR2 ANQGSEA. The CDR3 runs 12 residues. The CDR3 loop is CSANHRESEAFF. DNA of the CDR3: TGCAGCGCCAATCACAGGGAGTCTGAAGCTTTCTTT.

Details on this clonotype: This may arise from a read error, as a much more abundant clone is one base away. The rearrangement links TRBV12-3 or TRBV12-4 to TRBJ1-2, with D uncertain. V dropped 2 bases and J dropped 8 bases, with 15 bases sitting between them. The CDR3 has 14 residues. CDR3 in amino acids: CASSLYLGGVGYTF. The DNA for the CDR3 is TGTGCCAGCAGTTTATATCTCGGCGGGGTAGGCTACACCTTC.

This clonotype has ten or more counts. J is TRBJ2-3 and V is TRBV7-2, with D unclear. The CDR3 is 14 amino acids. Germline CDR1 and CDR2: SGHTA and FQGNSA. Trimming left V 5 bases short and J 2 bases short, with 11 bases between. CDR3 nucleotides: TGTGCCAGCAGCCCCGGCCTTTCCACAGATACGCAGTATTTT. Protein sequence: CASSPGLSTDTQYF.

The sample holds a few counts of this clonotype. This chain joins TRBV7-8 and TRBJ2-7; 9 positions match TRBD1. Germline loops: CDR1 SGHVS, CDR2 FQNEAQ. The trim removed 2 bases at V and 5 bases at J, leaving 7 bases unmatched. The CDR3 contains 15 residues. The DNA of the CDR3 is TGTGCCAGCAGCTTAAGGGCCGGGACAGGGAACGAGCAGTACTTC. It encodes CASSLRAGTGNEQYF.

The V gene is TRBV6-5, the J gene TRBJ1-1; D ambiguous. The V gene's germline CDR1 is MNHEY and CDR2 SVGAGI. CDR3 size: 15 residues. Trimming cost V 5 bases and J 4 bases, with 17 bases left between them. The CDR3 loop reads CASSNRRGSGTEAFF. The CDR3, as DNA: TGTGCCAGCAGTAACCGCCGGGGAAGCGGCACTGAAGCTTTCTTT.

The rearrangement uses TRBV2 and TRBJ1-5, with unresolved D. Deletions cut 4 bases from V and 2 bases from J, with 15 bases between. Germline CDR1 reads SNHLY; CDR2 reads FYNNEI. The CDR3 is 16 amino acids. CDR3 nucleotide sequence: TGTGCCAGCAGTGTTTTAGGGCATGGGGGCAATCAGCCCCAGCATTTT. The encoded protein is CASSVLGHGGNQPQHF.

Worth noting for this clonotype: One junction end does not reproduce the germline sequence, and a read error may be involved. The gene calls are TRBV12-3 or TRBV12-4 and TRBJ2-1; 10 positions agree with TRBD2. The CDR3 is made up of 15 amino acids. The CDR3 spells CVSSPLAGVGSEQFF. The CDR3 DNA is TGTGTCAGCAGTCCTCTAGCGGGGGTAGGTAGTGAGCAGTTCTTC.

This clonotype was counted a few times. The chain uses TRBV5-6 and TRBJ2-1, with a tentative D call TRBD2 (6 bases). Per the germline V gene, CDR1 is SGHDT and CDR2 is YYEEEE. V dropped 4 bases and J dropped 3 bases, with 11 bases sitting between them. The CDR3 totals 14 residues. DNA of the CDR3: TGTGCCAGCAGCGAGGGACTCCACTACAATGAGCAGTTCTTC. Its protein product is CASSEGLHYNEQFF.

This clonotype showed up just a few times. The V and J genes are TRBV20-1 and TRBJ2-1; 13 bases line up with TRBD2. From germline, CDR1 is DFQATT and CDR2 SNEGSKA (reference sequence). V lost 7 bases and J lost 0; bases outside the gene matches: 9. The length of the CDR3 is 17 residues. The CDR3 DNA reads TGCAGTGACCAGACTAGCGGGAGGTCGAGCTCCTACAATGAGCAGTTCTTC. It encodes CSDQTSGRSSSYNEQFF.

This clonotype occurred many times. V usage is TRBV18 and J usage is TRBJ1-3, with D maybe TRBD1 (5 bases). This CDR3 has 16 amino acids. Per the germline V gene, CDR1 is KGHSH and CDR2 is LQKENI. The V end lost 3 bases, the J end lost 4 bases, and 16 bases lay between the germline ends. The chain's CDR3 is CASSPELTANGNTIYF. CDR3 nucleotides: TGTGCCAGCTCACCCGAACTGACAGCAAACGGAAACACCATATATTTT.

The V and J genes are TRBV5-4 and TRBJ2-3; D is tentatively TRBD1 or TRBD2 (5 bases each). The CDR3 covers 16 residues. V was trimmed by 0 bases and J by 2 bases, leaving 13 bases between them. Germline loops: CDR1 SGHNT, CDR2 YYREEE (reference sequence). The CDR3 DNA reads TGTGCCAGCAGCTTGGCGGGGCGTGGGTTCACAGATACGCAGTATTTT. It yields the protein CASSLAGRGFTDTQYF.

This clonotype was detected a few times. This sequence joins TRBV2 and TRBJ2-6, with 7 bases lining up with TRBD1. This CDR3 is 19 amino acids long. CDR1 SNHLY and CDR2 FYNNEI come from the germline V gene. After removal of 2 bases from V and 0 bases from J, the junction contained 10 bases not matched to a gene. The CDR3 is CASSELSSGGYSGANVLTF. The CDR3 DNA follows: TGTGCCAGCAGTGAACTTTCGTCAGGGGGTTACTCTGGGGCCAACGTCCTGACTTTC.

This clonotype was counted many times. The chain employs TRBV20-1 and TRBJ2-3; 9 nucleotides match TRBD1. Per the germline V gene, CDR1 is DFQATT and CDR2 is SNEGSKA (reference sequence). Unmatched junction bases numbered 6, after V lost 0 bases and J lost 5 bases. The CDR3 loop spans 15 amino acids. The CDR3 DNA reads TGCAGTGCTAGAGACCGGGACAGGGATATAGATACGCAGTATTTT. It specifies CSARDRDRDIDTQYF.

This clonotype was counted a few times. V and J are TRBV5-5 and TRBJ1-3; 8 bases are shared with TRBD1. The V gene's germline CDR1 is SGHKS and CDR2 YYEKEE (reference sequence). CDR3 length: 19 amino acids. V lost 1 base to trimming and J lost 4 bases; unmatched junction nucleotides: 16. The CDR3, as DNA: TGTGCCAGCAGCTTGACAGACAGGGGAGAGGGAGGACGAGGAAACACCATATATTTT. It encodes CASSLTDRGEGGRGNTIYF.

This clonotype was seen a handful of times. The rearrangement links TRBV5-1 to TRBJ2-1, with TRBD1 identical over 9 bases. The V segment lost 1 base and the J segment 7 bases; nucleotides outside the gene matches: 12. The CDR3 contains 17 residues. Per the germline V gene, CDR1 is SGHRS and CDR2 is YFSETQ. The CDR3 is CASSLYESGTGRNEQFF. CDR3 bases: TGCGCCAGCAGCTTGTACGAATCCGGGACAGGGAGGAATGAGCAGTTCTTC.

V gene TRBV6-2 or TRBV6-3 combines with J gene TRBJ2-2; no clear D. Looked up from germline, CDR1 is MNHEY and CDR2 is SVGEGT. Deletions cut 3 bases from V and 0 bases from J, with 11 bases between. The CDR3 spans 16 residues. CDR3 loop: CASSYRSGSNTGELFF. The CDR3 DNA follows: TGTGCCAGCAGTTATCGCTCAGGTTCGAACACCGGGGAGCTGTTTTTT.

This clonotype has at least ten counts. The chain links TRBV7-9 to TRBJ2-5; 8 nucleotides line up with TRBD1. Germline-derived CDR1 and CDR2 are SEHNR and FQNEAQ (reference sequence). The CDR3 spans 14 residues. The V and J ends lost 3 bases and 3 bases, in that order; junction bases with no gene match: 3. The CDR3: CASSFGQGKETQYF. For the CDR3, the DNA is TGTGCCAGCAGCTTCGGACAGGGCAAAGAGACCCAGTACTTC.

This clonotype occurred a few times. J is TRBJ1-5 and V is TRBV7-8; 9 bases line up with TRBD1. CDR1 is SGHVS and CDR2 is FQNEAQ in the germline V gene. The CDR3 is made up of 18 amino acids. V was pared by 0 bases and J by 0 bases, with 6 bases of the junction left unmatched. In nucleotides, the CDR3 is TGTGCCAGCAGCTTAGCTCGCGGGACAGGGCATAGCAATCAGCCCCAGCATTTT. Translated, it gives CASSLARGTGHSNQPQHF.

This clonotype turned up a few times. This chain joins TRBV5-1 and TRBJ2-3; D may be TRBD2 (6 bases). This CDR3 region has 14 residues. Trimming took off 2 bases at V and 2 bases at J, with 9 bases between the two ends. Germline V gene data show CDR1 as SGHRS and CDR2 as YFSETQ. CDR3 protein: CASSLERATDTQYF. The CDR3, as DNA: TGCGCCAGCAGCTTAGAGCGGGCCACAGATACGCAGTATTTT.

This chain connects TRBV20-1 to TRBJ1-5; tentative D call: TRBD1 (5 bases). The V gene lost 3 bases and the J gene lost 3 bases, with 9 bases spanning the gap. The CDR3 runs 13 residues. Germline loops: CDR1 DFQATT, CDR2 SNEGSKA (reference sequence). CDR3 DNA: TGCAGTGCTAGGGGGGGTGACAATCAGCCCCAGCATTTT. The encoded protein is CSARGGDNQPQHF.

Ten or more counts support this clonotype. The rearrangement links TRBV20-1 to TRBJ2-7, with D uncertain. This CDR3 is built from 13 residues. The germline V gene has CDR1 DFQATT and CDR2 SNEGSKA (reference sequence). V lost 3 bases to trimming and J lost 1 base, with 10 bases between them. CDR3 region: CSARYMASYEQYF. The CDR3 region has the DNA TGCAGTGCTAGGTATATGGCATCCTACGAGCAGTACTTC.

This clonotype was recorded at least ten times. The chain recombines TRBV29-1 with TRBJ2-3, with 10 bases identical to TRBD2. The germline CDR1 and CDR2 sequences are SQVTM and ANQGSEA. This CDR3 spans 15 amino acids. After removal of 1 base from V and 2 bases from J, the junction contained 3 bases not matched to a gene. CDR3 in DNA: TGCAGCGTTGAAGGGACTAGCGGAAACACAGATACGCAGTATTTT. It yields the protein CSVEGTSGNTDTQYF.

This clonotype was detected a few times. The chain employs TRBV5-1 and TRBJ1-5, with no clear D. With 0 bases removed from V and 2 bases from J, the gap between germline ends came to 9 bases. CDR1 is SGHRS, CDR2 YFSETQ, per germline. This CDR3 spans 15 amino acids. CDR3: CASSLAPGGNQPQHF. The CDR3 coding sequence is TGCGCCAGCAGCTTGGCACCTGGGGGCAATCAGCCCCAGCATTTT.